This T cell receptor (beta chain) was identified in a study of T cell responses to AZD1222 COVID-19 vaccine. The study's findings and limits: It should be noted that donors were predominantly white British and more often female, and clonal diversity was possibly underestimated.

Details on this clone: Antigen specificity is unknown.

The protocol was immunoSEQ multiplex PCR, while the TCRdb copy is restricted to in-frame clones and leaves out a portion. The data contain over 120,000 clones, approximately 86% of them seen just once; the ten biggest clones take up under 5.5%. With 7 bases removed from V and 5 bases from J, the gap between germline ends came to 14 bases. CDR3 size: 12 residues. Germline V gene lookup returns CDR1 SQVTM and CDR2 ANQGSEA. This TCR was sampled from an adult who received the MenACWY meningococcal vaccine as a control. This chain uses TRBV29-1 with TRBJ2-5, with D perhaps TRBD1 (6 bases). The source was peripheral blood, collected 28 days after the second dose of the MenACWY control vaccine. CDR3 sequence (DNA): TGCAGCGCCGAGGGGGACGGTGAGACCCAGTACTTC. It specifies CSAEGDGETQYF.